One T cell receptor beta chain is described in this entry. Its target is unknown. V dropped 5 bases and J dropped 5 bases, with 16 bases sitting between them. CDR3 length equals 14 residues. Germline loops: CDR1 MGHDK, CDR2 SYGVNS. A 5'RACE template-switching step, the method used to make TCR cDNA, added a universal primer site and UMIs. TCRdb fed the 5' RACE reads into MiXCR, producing one record per CDR3 protein. The table shows just under 600,000 distinct CDR3 sequences, with less than 15% occurring only once. This record belongs to a study of T cells after yellow fever vaccination. About the research overall: Where fractions had low cell numbers, libraries were prepared from them with the SMART-Seq v4 Ultra Low Input RNA kit. Regarding the study as a whole: Shared CD4/CD8 clonotypes were a small share, likely from convergent recombination. Primary-vaccination clones mostly resurfaced post-booster (96% CD4, just under 90% CD8).

This clonotype was obtained from a man aged 25 to 40 who received the YFV17D yellow fever vaccine. Sequencing used PBMCs, obtained on the day of the yellow fever booster vaccination. The chain links TRBV25-1 to TRBJ2-7; D possibly corresponds to TRBD1 (5 bases). The CDR3: CASSTKRGFHEQYF. CDR3 in DNA: TGTGCCAGCAGTACAAAAAGGGGTTTCCACGAGCAGTACTTC.